The source of this T cell receptor (beta chain) is a study of blood T cell repertoires in COVID-19. On the study more broadly: Specimens from acute and convalescent COVID-19 originated in the United States, Italy and Spain. Sample material is recorded as cDNA or gDNA derived from T cells, B-cell-depleted T cells, or PBMCs.

Authors' methods: Amplified reference gene primers provided the basis for estimating nucleated cell counts. The repertoire was sequenced with immunoSEQ multiplex PCR; TCRdb's copy has only in-frame clones and lacks some. That table is the source of V, J and clone size, and D and trimming were worked out from the DNA. In the table there are 80,000 or so clones, about nine tenths of which are singletons. Trimming took 1 base from V and 4 from J; bases not matched to a gene: 8. The CDR3 length is 16 residues. Germline CDR1 and CDR2: KGHSH and LQKENI. The receptor was derived from a woman between 45 and 60 years old in a cohort sampled during active COVID-19. The specimen sequenced was peripheral blood. The chain recombines TRBV18 with TRBJ2-5; 8 nucleotides match TRBD1. This CDR3 is CASSPRAGQGGETQYF. The CDR3 DNA follows: TGTGCCAGCTCACCACGTGCAGGACAGGGAGGAGAGACCCAGTACTTC.